This T cell receptor beta chain was sequenced during a study of CD8 T cells in Susac syndrome. Regarding the study as a whole: Acknowledgment was made by the study that its TCR sequencing and HLA analysis involved a relatively small number of individuals.

Notes on this clonotype: Its matching antigen is unknown.

In the multiple sclerosis control group, patients were treatment-naive and had stable or active relapsing-remitting disease. Negative isolation yielded CD8+ and CD4+ T cells; FACS enriched TEMRA cells. Random-hexamer reverse transcription was applied to about 0.5 to 1 ug RNA. TCR beta CDR3 was amplified by immunoSEQ multiplex PCR. This amplification extended across 54 Vbeta and 13 Jbeta segments. From the immunoSEQ multiplex PCR reads, TCRdb called clonotypes with MiXCR, one entry per CDR3 protein. Of about 130,000 distinct CDR3 sequences in the sample, around 91% were seen once. This sequence originates from a human donor with multiple sclerosis. Sequencing was carried out using CD8+ T cells from PBMCs.

The CDR3 is CASSSVRGANYGYTF. CDR3 sequence (DNA): TGCGCCAGCAGCTCCGTGAGGGGCGCCAACTATGGCTACACCTTC. The V gene is TRBV5-1, the J gene TRBJ1-2, with a weak D call TRBD1 (5 bases). The CDR3 is made up of 15 amino acids. Germline V gene data show CDR1 as SGHRS and CDR2 as YFSETQ. V was clipped by 3 bases and J by 2 bases, with 14 bases between them.